What follows are 6 T cell receptor beta chains derived from one specimen sequenced in a study of early T cells in non-severe SARS-CoV-2 infection. TCRdb used MiXCR to reprocess the 5' RACE reads, holding one entry per CDR3 protein. The data hold approximately 38,000 distinct CDR3 sequences, with over 4% observed a single time. The sample consisted of whole blood. These TCRs come from an adult who was a healthcare worker with PCR-confirmed SARS-CoV-2 infection or an uninfected control (not recorded which).

This clonotype was detected only a few times. V usage is TRBV18 and J usage is TRBJ2-7; the D gene is possibly TRBD2 (6 bases). This CDR3 comprises 13 residues. With 6 bases removed from V and 2 bases from J, the gap between germline ends came to 11 bases. The germline CDR1 and CDR2 sequences are KGHSH and LQKENI. CDR3 bases: TGTGCCAGCTCCCACGGCGGGACCTACGAGCAGTACTTC. Protein product: CASSHGGTYEQYF.

This clonotype was seen at least ten times. This chain joins TRBV10-3 and TRBJ2-7; D gene unclear. Trimming stripped 6 bases from V and 0 bases from J, with 9 bases between. CDR3 size: 13 residues. Germline V gives CDR1 ENHRY, CDR2 SYGVKD. The CDR3 sequence: CAIRGSLSYEQYF. The CDR3 region has the DNA TGTGCCATCAGGGGCAGCCTCTCCTACGAGCAGTACTTC.

This clonotype appeared a few times. Here the CDR3 DNA reads TGTGCCAGCAGCTTGGGGGGCTACATCACAGATACGCAGTATTTT. It codes for CASSLGGYITDTQYF. This sequence joins TRBV7-2 and TRBJ2-3; tentatively, D is TRBD1 or TRBD2 (6 bases each). V lost 3 bases to trimming and J lost 2 bases, with 12 bases between them. Germline V lookup: CDR1 SGHTA, CDR2 FQGNSA. The CDR3 spans 15 residues.

This clonotype was counted at least ten times. V is TRBV20-1 and J is TRBJ1-1; possible D gene TRBD1, 5 bases. This CDR3 has 14 residues. Per the germline V gene, CDR1 is DFQATT and CDR2 is SNEGSKA (reference sequence). V dropped 2 bases and J dropped 4 bases, with 14 bases sitting between them. The CDR3 reads CSARWDRGGTEAFF. In DNA, the CDR3 is TGCAGTGCTAGATGGGATCGGGGGGGCACTGAAGCTTTCTTT.

This clonotype was recorded many times. The chain combines TRBV11-2 with TRBJ1-2, with a possible D match to TRBD1 (5 bases). The CDR3 contains 14 residues. The V gene lost 4 bases and the J gene lost 3 bases, with 12 bases spanning the gap. The germline gives CDR1 SGHAT, CDR2 FQNNGV. The CDR3 region has the DNA TGTGCCAGCAGCTCTGTCAGGGATGACTATGGCTACACCTTC. Protein sequence: CASSSVRDDYGYTF.

This clonotype came up many times. V is TRBV19 and J is TRBJ2-5; D may be TRBD1 (6 bases). The CDR3 is 13 amino acids. The germline V gene encodes CDR1 LNHDA and CDR2 SQIVND (reference sequence). Trimming removed 3 bases from V and 2 bases from J, with 7 bases in between. For the CDR3, the DNA is TGTGCCAGTAGTATGGACAGACAAGAGACCCAGTACTTC. It encodes CASSMDRQETQYF.